This entry is about one T cell receptor beta chain. Its antigen is unknown. This record comes from a study of PD-L1 blockade in urothelial cancer. The overall study: At 3 weeks after treatment start (second dose) and again at 6 weeks, blood was analyzed.

Germline V gene lookup returns CDR1 SGDLS and CDR2 YYNGEE. The V end was cut by 4 bases, the J end by 11 bases, with 19 bases between. There are 14 residues in the CDR3. Time point: pretreatment peripheral blood. Repertoires were generated with immunoSEQ multiplex PCR, while TCRdb's copy carries only in-frame clones and drops some. The sample contains about 52,000 clones, approximately 88% of which appear only once. Study-wide findings and caveats: Tumor-linked clones in blood grew more by 3 weeks in durable-benefit patients. Pretreatment TCR clonality in blood, when below the median, was predictive of better survival.

This sample comprised PBMCs, obtained around atezolizumab (anti-PD-L1) treatment. This sequence joins TRBV9 and TRBJ1-5; the D is unclear. This receptor was taken from a man in his fifties or sixties with urothelial cancer. CDR3 protein: CASSPFFGSKTQHF. The CDR3 coding sequence is TGTGCCAGCAGCCCCTTCTTTGGCTCCAAGACCCAGCATTTT.